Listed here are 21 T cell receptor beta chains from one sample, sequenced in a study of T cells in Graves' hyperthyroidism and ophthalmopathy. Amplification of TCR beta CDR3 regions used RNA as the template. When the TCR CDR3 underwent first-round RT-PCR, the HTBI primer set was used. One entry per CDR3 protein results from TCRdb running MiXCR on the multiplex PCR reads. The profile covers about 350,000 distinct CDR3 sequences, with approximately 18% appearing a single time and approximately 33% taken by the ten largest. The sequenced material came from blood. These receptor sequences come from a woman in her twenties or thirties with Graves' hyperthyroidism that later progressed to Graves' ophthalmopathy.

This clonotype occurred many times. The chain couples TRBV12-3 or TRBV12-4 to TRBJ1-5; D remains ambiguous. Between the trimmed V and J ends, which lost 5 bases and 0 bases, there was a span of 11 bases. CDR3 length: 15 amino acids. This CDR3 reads CASSTTINSNQPQHF. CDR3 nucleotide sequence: TGTGCCAGCAGTACCACTATAAATAGCAATCAGCCCCAGCATTTT.

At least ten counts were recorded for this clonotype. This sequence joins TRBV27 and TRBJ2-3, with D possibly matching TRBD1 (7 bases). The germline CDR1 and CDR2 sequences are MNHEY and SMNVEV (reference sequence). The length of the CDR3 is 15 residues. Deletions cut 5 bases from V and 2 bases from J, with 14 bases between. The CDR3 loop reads CASSLRGRITDTQYF. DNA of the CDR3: TGTGCCAGCAGTCTCAGGGGGAGGATCACAGATACGCAGTATTTT.

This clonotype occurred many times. The CDR3 is CSARGAREAYEQYF. CDR3 coding DNA: TGCAGTGCTAGAGGGGCTAGAGAGGCCTACGAGCAGTACTTC. The chain uses TRBV20-1 and TRBJ2-7, with D unclear. CDR1 and CDR2 (germline): DFQATT, SNEGSKA (reference sequence). Trimming removed 1 base at V and 2 bases at J, with 12 bases between. The CDR3 runs to 14 residues.

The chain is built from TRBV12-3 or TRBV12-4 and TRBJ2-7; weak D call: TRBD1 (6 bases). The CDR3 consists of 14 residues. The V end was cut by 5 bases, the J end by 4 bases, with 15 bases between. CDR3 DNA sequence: TGTGCCAGCAGTAAAAGGGACACACTTTACGAGCAGTACTTC. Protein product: CASSKRDTLYEQYF.

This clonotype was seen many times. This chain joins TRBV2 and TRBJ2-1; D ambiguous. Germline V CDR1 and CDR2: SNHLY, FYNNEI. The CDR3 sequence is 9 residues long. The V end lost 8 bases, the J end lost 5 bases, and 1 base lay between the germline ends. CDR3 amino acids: CASDNEQFF. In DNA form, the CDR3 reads TGTGCCAGCGACAATGAGCAGTTCTTC.

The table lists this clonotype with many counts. CDR3 region: CSAREAGTEMNTEAFF. CDR3 nucleotides: TGCAGTGCTAGGGAGGCCGGGACAGAGATGAACACTGAAGCTTTCTTT. This chain links TRBV20-1 with TRBJ1-1; 7 bases map to TRBD1. J gave up 0 bases and V 3 bases, and 10 bases lay outside the gene matches. From germline, CDR1 is DFQATT and CDR2 SNEGSKA (reference sequence). CDR3 length: 16 amino acids.

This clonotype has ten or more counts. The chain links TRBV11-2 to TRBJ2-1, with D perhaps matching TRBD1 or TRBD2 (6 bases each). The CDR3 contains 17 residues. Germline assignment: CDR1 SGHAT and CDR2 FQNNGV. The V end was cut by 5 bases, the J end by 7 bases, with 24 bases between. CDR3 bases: TGTGCCAGCAGCCCTAGTGGGGGGCAATATAGGAGTAATGAGCAGTTCTTC. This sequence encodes CASSPSGGQYRSNEQFF.

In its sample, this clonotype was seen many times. The CDR3 DNA reads TGTGCCAGCAGTGGGCGGTATAATGAAAAACTGTTTTTT. Its translation: CASSGRYNEKLFF. V gene TRBV2 combines with J gene TRBJ1-4; D is ambiguous. This CDR3 contains 13 residues. Deletions cut 4 bases from V and 4 bases from J, with 7 bases between. Germline V CDR1 and CDR2: SNHLY, FYNNEI.

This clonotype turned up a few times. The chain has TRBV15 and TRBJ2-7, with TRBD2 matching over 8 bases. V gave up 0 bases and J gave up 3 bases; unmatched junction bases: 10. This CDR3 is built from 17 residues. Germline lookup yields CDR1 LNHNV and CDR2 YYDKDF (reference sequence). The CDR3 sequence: CATSRDPPAGGFYEQYF. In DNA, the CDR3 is TGTGCCACCAGCAGAGATCCCCCGGCGGGGGGATTCTACGAGCAGTACTTC.

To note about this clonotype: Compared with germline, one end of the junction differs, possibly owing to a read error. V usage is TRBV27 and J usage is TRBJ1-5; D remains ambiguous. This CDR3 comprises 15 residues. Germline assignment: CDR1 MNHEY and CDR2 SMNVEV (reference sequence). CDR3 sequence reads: CARSSRIDSNQPQHF. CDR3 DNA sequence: TGTGCCCGCAGTTCCAGGATAGACAGCAATCAGCCCCAGCATTTT.

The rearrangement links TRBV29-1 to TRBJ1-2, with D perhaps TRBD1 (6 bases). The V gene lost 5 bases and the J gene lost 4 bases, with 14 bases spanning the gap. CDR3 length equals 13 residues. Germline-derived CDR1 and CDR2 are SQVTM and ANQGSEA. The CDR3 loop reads CSVPPRGLYGYTF. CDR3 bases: TGCAGCGTTCCTCCACGGGGGCTCTATGGCTACACCTTC.

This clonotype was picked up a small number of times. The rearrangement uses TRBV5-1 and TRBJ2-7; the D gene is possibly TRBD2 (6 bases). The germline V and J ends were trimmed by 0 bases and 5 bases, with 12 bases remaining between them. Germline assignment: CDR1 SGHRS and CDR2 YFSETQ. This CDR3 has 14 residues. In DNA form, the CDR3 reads TGCGCCAGCAGCTTGGAACTAGCTCGCAACGAGCAGTACTTC. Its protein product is CASSLELARNEQYF.

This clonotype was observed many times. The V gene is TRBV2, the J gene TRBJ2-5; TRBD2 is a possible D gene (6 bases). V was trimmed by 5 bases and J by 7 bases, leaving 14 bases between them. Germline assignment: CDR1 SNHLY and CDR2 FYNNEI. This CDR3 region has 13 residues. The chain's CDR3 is CASSPPAGRTQYF. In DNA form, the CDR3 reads TGTGCCAGCAGTCCCCCGGCGGGGCGGACCCAGTACTTC.

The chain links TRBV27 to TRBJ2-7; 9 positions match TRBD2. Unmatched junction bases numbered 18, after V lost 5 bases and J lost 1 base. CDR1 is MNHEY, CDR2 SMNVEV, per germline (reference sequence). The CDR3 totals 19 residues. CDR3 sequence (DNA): TGTGCCAGCAGTCCCCGACTAGCGGATGAAAAATGGGGTTCCTACGAGCAGTACTTC. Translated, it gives CASSPRLADEKWGSYEQYF.

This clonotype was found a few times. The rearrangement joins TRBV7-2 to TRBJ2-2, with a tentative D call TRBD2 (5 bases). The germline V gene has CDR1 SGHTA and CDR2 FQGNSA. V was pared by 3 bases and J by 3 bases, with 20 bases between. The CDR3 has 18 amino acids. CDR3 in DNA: TGTGCCAGCAGCTTCAAACCCCCCGCCGAGCGGCACACCGGGGAGCTGTTTTTT. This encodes CASSFKPPAERHTGELFF.

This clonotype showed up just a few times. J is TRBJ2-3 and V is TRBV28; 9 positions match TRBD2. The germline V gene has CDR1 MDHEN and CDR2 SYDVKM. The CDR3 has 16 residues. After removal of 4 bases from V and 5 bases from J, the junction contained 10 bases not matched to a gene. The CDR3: CASSSPSERGVDTQYF. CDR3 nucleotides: TGTGCCAGCAGTTCTCCTTCAGAGCGGGGGGTAGATACGCAGTATTTT.

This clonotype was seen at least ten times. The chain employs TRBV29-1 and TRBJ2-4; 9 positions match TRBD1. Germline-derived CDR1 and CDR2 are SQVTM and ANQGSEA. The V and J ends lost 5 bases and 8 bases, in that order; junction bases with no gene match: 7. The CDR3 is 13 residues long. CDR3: CSVTRQGGDIQYF. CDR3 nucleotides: TGCAGCGTTACCCGACAGGGGGGAGACATTCAGTACTTC. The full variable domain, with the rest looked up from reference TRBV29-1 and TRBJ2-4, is SAVISQKPSRDICQRGTSLTIQCQVDSQVTMMFWYRQQPGQSLTLIATANQGSEATYESGFVIDKFPISRPNLTFSTLTVSNMSPEDSSIYLCSVTRQGGDIQYFGAGTRLSVL.

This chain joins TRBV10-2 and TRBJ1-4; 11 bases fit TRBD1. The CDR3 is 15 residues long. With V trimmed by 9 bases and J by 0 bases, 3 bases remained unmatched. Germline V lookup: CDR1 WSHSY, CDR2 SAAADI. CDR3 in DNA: TGCGCCAGTAGGACAGGGGGCGCAACTAATGAAAAACTGTTTTTT. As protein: CASRTGGATNEKLFF.

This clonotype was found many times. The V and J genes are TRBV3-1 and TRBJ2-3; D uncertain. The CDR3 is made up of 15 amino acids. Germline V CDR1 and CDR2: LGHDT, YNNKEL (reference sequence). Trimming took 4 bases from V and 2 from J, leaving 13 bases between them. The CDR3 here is CASSPARWVTDTQYF. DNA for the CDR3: TGTGCCAGCAGCCCCGCCCGGTGGGTCACAGATACGCAGTATTTT.

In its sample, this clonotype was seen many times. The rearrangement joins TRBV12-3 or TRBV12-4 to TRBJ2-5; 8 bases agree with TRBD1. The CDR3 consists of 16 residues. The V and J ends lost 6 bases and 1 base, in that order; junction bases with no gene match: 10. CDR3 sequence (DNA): TGTGCCAGCAGGGCGGACAGGGCACAGACCCAAGAGACCCAGTACTTC. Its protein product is CASRADRAQTQETQYF.

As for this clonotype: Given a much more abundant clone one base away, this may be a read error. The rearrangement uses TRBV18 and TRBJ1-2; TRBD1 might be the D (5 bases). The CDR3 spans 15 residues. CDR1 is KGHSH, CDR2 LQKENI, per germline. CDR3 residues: CASAPRVRGPYGYTF. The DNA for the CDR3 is TGTGCCAGCGCACCACGGGTTCGGGGCCCCTATGGCTACACCTTC.